A single sample gave rise to the 28 T cell receptor beta chains below, sequenced in a study of T cells in Graves' hyperthyroidism and ophthalmopathy. RNA transcripts were the template for amplifying TCR beta CDR3 regions. A first-round RT-PCR of the TCR CDR3 used the HTBI primer set. TCRdb re-called the multiplex PCR reads through MiXCR, storing one row per CDR3 protein. The sample lists 400,000 to 450,000 distinct CDR3 sequences, approximately 14% occurring once. Source material: blood. These TCRs come from a man younger than 35 with Graves' ophthalmopathy.

In its sample, this clonotype was seen many times. The DNA of the CDR3 is TGTGCCAGCAGCTTAGAGATGGTTTATGGCTACACCTTC. This codes for CASSLEMVYGYTF. This chain joins TRBV7-9 and TRBJ1-2; no reliable D call. V lost 1 base, J lost 5 bases, and 8 bases lay in between. CDR1 is SEHNR and CDR2 is FQNEAQ in the germline V gene (reference sequence). This CDR3 spans 13 amino acids. Full variable domain (outside the CDR3, taken from reference TRBV7-9 and TRBJ1-2): DTGVSQNPRHKITKRGQNVTFRCDPISEHNRLYWYRQTLGQGPEFLTYFQNEAQLEKSRLLSDRFSAERPKGSFSTLEIQRTEQGDSAMYLCASSLEMVYGYTFGSGTRLTVV.

J is TRBJ1-5 and V is TRBV12-3 or TRBV12-4; D possibly corresponds to TRBD1 (5 bases). V lost 0 bases and J 7 bases, leaving 13 bases between the germline ends. CDR3 length: 15 amino acids. The CDR3 loop is CASSLALTGFQPQHF. CDR3 DNA sequence: TGTGCCAGCAGTTTAGCGCTTACAGGCTTCCAGCCCCAGCATTTT.

This clonotype has at least ten counts. The V gene is TRBV11-2, the J gene TRBJ2-5; perhaps TRBD2 as D (5 bases). This CDR3 comprises 15 residues. Trimming stripped 1 base from V and 7 bases from J, with 16 bases between. Looked up from germline, CDR1 is SGHAT and CDR2 is FQNNGV. The CDR3 bases are TGTGCCAGCAGCTTAGTTGCGGGTTTAGAGTCGACCCAGTACTTC. As protein: CASSLVAGLESTQYF.

This clonotype was detected many times. The chain recombines TRBV24-1 with TRBJ2-5; D ambiguous. The CDR3 extends over 13 amino acids. V lost 6 bases to trimming and J lost 4 bases, with 11 bases between them. Germline V lookup: CDR1 KGHDR, CDR2 SFDVKD. CDR3 protein: CATSSALLETQYF. CDR3 nucleotide sequence: TGTGCCACCAGTTCCGCTCTCCTAGAGACCCAGTACTTC.

This chain joins TRBV19 and TRBJ2-7, with D possibly called TRBD1 or TRBD2 (5 bases each). With 3 bases removed from V and 0 bases from J, the gap between germline ends came to 12 bases. CDR1 is LNHDA, CDR2 SQIVND, per germline (reference sequence). This CDR3 is 15 amino acids long. The CDR3 DNA sequence: TGTGCCAGTAGTATGGGGACGGCCGACTCCTACGAGCAGTACTTC. Protein product: CASSMGTADSYEQYF.

This clonotype appeared many times. This rearrangement joins TRBV10-3 to TRBJ2-3; 11 bases align to TRBD1. V lost 11 bases to trimming and J lost 1 base; unmatched junction nucleotides: 2. The CDR3 runs to 13 residues. Germline V lookup: CDR1 ENHRY, CDR2 SYGVKD. CDR3 sequence (DNA): TGTGCCGGACAGGGGGCGGGCACAGATACGCAGTATTTT. This encodes CAGQGAGTDTQYF.

Remarks on this clonotype: This may stem from a read error, because a much larger clone lies one nucleotide away. The chain joins TRBV6-1 to TRBJ1-1; D gene uncertain. The V end was cut by 2 bases, the J end by 3 bases, with 4 bases between. The CDR3 sequence is 12 residues long. Germline CDR1 is MNHNS and CDR2 is SASEGT. CDR3 DNA sequence: TGTGCCAGCAGTGAATCGGACACTGAAGCTTTCTTT. Its protein is CASSESDTEAFF.

This clonotype was counted ten times or more. The chain has TRBV24-1 and TRBJ1-1; the D gene is possibly TRBD1 (5 bases). The CDR3 totals 14 residues. The V and J ends lost 5 bases and 0 bases respectively, with 9 bases between them. The germline gives CDR1 KGHDR, CDR2 SFDVKD. The DNA of the CDR3 is TGTGCCACCAGTGCGGGGGTCCTGAACACTGAAGCTTTCTTT. It yields the protein CATSAGVLNTEAFF.

This clonotype showed up just a few times. A much larger clone differs by one base, so this may be a read error. The chain uses TRBV7-2 and TRBJ1-5, with D tentatively TRBD1 (5 bases). Looked up from germline, CDR1 is SGHTA and CDR2 is FQGNSA. The CDR3 is 15 residues long. CDR3 sequence: CASSVNRMSNQPRHF. The CDR3 DNA reads as TGTGCCAGCAGTGTTAACAGGATGAGCAATCAGCCCCGGCATTTT.

This clonotype has just one count. V usage is TRBV2 and J usage is TRBJ2-3, with D perhaps assigned TRBD1 or TRBD2 (6 bases each). Germline CDR1 is SNHLY and CDR2 is FYNNEI. The CDR3 runs 22 residues. V was clipped by 10 bases and J by 5 bases, with 43 bases between them. For the CDR3, the DNA is TGTGCCAACAGGGCGACAGTAGTTGGGGCGGGGCGGCACGGCCCCACACAAGATACGCAGTATTTT. Translating it yields CANRATVVGAGRHGPTQDTQYF.

The chain joins TRBV7-2 to TRBJ2-5, with D maybe TRBD2 (6 bases). The CDR3 spans 15 residues. CDR1 and CDR2 from the germline V gene are SGHTA and FQGNSA. The ends were cut back, 0 bases at V and 5 bases at J, with 13 bases in the middle. CDR3 in amino acids: CASSLAPRRGETQYF. The CDR3 DNA sequence: TGTGCCAGCAGCTTAGCGCCGAGGAGGGGTGAGACCCAGTACTTC.

This clonotype was detected many times. V usage is TRBV12-3 or TRBV12-4 and J usage is TRBJ2-1; 9 bases align to TRBD1. V was clipped by 7 bases and J by 6 bases; unmatched bases: 16. This CDR3 has 17 residues. The CDR3, as DNA: TGTGCCAGCACCTACGCAGGATGGGACAGGGTGACCAATGAGCAGTTCTTC. Translated: CASTYAGWDRVTNEQFF.

The chain is built from TRBV14 and TRBJ2-7; D might be TRBD2 (5 bases). The germline CDR1 and CDR2 sequences are SGHDN and FVKESK. Trimming took 1 base from V and 7 from J, leaving 8 bases between them. The CDR3 length is 12 residues. The CDR3: CASSQAWREQYF. CDR3 bases: TGTGCCAGCAGCCAAGCTTGGAGGGAGCAGTACTTC.

At least ten counts were recorded for this clonotype. The rearrangement uses TRBV27 and TRBJ2-7; 7 bases are a match to TRBD1. The V and J ends lost 5 bases and 3 bases, in that order; junction bases with no gene match: 10. This CDR3 comprises 15 residues. Germline V gene sequence: CDR1 MNHEY, CDR2 SMNVEV (reference sequence). CDR3 nucleotide sequence: TGTGCCAGCAGTACGCGACAGGGCGGTCGCTACGAGCAGTACTTC. Amino acids: CASSTRQGGRYEQYF.

Ten or more counts support this clonotype. V and J are TRBV3-1 and TRBJ2-1; TRBD2 matches at 9 bases. Trimming cost V 1 base and J 5 bases; bases outside gene matches: 9. This CDR3 has 17 amino acids. Germline CDR1 LGHDT, CDR2 YNNKEL (reference sequence). CDR3 nucleotide sequence: TGTGCCAGCAGCCAAGGACATAGCGGGGGAATGAACAATGAGCAGTTCTTC. Encoded protein: CASSQGHSGGMNNEQFF.

The chain has TRBV4-1 and TRBJ2-2, with TRBD2 matching over 8 bases. With V trimmed by 4 bases and J by 2 bases, 6 bases remained unmatched. Per germline, CDR1 MGHRA and CDR2 YSYEKL. The CDR3 sequence is 16 residues long. CDR3 bases: TGCGCCAGCAGCCCGAGCGGGGGCCCTAACACCGGGGAGCTGTTTTTT. As protein: CASSPSGGPNTGELFF.

CDR3 residues: CSATTQGNQPQHF. CDR3 bases: TGCAGTGCCACCACCCAGGGAAACCAGCCCCAGCATTTT. This chain links TRBV20-1 with TRBJ1-5, with D possibly matching TRBD1 (5 bases). The V and J ends lost 6 bases and 7 bases respectively, with 16 bases between them. Per the germline V gene, CDR1 is DFQATT and CDR2 is SNEGSKA (reference sequence). This CDR3 is built from 13 residues.

This clonotype was recorded at least ten times. V usage is TRBV11-2 and J usage is TRBJ1-5, with D perhaps matching TRBD1 (5 bases). Germline V gives CDR1 SGHAT, CDR2 FQNNGV. The V and J ends lost 5 bases and 6 bases respectively, with 11 bases between them. This CDR3 is built from 13 residues. The CDR3 coding sequence is TGTGCCAGCAGCCCCGAAGGGGTTCAGCCCCAGCATTTT. It translates to CASSPEGVQPQHF.

This clonotype was detected only once. Since a much larger clone is just one base distant, this may be a read error. The chain carries TRBV19 and TRBJ2-2, with 8 bases identical to TRBD1. The CDR3 is 16 residues long. The germline gives CDR1 LNHDA, CDR2 SQIVND (reference sequence). The CDR3 is CASSLPTGANIGELFF. As DNA, the CDR3 is TGTGCCAGTAGTTTACCGACAGGGGCGAACATCGGGGAGCTGTTTTTT.

This clonotype has a count of ten or more. The genes are TRBV10-3 and TRBJ2-7, with D tentatively TRBD1 (6 bases). The CDR3 consists of 14 residues. Germline lookup yields CDR1 ENHRY and CDR2 SYGVKD. The V end was cut by 8 bases, the J end by 2 bases, with 16 bases between. This CDR3 reads CAIGTPGRTYEQYF. The CDR3 coding sequence is TGTGCCATCGGGACACCCGGACGGACCTACGAGCAGTACTTC.

This clonotype was found many times. This chain links TRBV6-2 or TRBV6-3 with TRBJ1-1; D is possibly TRBD1 (5 bases). CDR1 MNHEY and CDR2 SVGEGT come from the germline V gene. This CDR3 region has 13 residues. V lost 8 bases, J lost 2 bases, and 12 bases lay in between. CDR3: CASGQTANTEAFF. The CDR3 nucleotides are TGTGCCAGCGGGCAGACAGCTAACACTGAAGCTTTCTTT.

Many counts were recorded for this clonotype. This chain uses TRBV11-2 with TRBJ1-5, with D unclear. The CDR3 extends over 14 amino acids. Germline CDR1 SGHAT, CDR2 FQNNGV. Deletions cut 1 base from V and 7 bases from J, with 11 bases between. The CDR3: CASSLGTLRQPQHF. The CDR3 DNA follows: TGTGCCAGCAGCTTAGGAACTTTGAGGCAGCCCCAGCATTTT.

The chain links TRBV5-6 to TRBJ2-5; 7 nucleotides match TRBD2. The CDR3 contains 15 residues. J gave up 3 bases and V 6 bases, and 11 bases lay outside the gene matches. Looked up from germline, CDR1 is SGHDT and CDR2 is YYEEEE. CDR3 residues: CASTPFPGREETQYF. CDR3 nucleotide sequence: TGTGCCAGCACGCCTTTTCCGGGGAGGGAAGAGACCCAGTACTTC.

This clonotype was seen a handful of times. The CDR3 DNA is TGTGCCAGCAGTTACTCCACGGACAGGGGGAGCAATCAGCCCCAGCATTTT. It codes for CASSYSTDRGSNQPQHF. The chain joins TRBV6-5 to TRBJ1-5; 10 bases match TRBD1. Germline V gene sequence: CDR1 MNHEY, CDR2 SVGAGI. The CDR3 consists of 17 residues. V lost 0 bases and J lost 1; bases outside the gene matches: 3.

This clonotype has at least ten counts. This sequence joins TRBV20-1 and TRBJ1-5; no definite D call. The CDR3 extends over 15 amino acids. V was shortened by 3 bases and J by 0 bases, with 12 bases between the two germline ends. CDR1 is DFQATT, CDR2 SNEGSKA, per germline (reference sequence). CDR3 in DNA: TGCAGTGCTAGCGGACGGACCTATAGCAATCAGCCCCAGCATTTT. It is translated as CSASGRTYSNQPQHF.

This clonotype was counted many times. The chain is built from TRBV30 and TRBJ2-3; D gene unclear. The CDR3 runs 13 residues. V lost 0 bases and J lost 4, with 8 bases in between. Per germline, CDR1 GTSNPN and CDR2 SVGIG (reference sequence). The CDR3 bases are TGTGCCTGGAGTGTTAAGGGCTCAGATACGCAGTATTTT. Translation gives CAWSVKGSDTQYF.

This clonotype occurred a few times. This chain uses TRBV5-1 with TRBJ2-7; the match to TRBD1 covers 12 bases. The length of the CDR3 is 15 residues. The junction had 7 bases not matched to a gene; V was cut back by 0 bases and J by 9 bases. CDR1 and CDR2 from the germline V gene are SGHRS and YFSETQ. CDR3: CASSLGGQGASGQYF. CDR3 bases: TGCGCCAGCAGCTTGGGGGGACAGGGGGCTTCTGGGCAGTACTTC.

The chain recombines TRBV4-2 with TRBJ2-2; TRBD1 agrees at 7 bases. CDR1 is LGHNA, CDR2 YNFKEQ, per germline. V shed 1 base and J 0 bases; nucleotides not matched to a gene: 5. The CDR3 has 17 amino acids. The chain's CDR3 is CASSQAGQGANTGELFF. CDR3 coding DNA: TGTGCCAGCAGCCAAGCCGGGCAGGGGGCGAACACCGGGGAGCTGTTTTTT.